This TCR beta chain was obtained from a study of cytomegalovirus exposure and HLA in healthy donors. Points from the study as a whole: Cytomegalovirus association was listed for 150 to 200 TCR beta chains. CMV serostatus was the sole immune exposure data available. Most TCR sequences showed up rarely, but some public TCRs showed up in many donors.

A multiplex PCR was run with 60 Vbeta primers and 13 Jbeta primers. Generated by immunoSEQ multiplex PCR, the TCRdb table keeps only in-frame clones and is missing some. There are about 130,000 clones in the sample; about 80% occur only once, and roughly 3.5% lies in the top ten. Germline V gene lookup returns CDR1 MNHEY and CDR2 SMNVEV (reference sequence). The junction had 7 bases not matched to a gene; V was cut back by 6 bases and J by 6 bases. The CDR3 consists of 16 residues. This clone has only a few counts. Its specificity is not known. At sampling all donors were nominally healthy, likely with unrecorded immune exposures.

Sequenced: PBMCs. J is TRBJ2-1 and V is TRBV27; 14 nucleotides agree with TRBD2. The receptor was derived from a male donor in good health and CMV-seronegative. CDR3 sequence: CASSFLTSGGANEQFF. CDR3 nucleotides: TGTGCCAGCAGCTTTTTGACTAGCGGGGGGGCCAATGAGCAGTTCTTC.